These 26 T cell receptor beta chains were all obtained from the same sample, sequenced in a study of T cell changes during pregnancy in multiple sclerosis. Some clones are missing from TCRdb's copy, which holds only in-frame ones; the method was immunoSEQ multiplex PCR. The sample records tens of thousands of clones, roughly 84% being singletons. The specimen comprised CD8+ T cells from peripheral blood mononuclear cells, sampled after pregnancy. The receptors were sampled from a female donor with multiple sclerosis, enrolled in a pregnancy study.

The CDR3 sequence is CASSTMGTSGGALIEFF. For the CDR3, the DNA is TGTGCCAGCAGCACAATGGGGACTAGCGGGGGGGCACTAATTGAGTTCTTC. The V call is TRBV28, the J call TRBJ2-1; 16 bases agree with TRBD2. The ends lost 6 bases at V and 14 bases at J; junction bases unmatched: 16. From germline, CDR1 is MDHEN and CDR2 SYDVKM. The CDR3 extends over 17 amino acids. Drawing the rest from reference TRBV28 and TRBJ2-1, the complete variable domain is DVKVTQSSRYLVKRTGEKVFLECVQDMDHENMFWYRQDPGLGLRLIYFSYDVKMKEKGDIPEGYSVSREKKERFSLILESASTNQTSMYLCASSTMGTSGGALIEFFGPGTRLTVL.

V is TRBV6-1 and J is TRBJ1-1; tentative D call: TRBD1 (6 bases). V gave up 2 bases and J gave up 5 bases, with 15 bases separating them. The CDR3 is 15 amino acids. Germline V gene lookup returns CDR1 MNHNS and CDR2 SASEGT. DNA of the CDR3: TGTGCCAGCAGTGAATTGATAGGGGGGGAGACTGAAGCTTTCTTT. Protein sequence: CASSELIGGETEAFF.

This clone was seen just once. The CDR3 DNA reads as TGTGCCAGCAGTTGGGGCCAAAATCAGCCCCAGCATTTT. This codes for CASSWGQNQPQHF. The rearrangement joins TRBV27 to TRBJ1-5; D is perhaps TRBD1 (5 bases). Trimming removed 4 bases from V and 4 bases from J, with 8 bases in between. Germline CDR1 MNHEY, CDR2 SMNVEV (reference sequence). The length of the CDR3 is 13 residues.

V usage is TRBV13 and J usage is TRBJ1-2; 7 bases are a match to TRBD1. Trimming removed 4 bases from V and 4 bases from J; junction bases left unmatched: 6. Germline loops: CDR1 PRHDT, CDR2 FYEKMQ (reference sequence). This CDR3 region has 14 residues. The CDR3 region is CASSSLRDSYGYTF. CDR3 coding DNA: TGTGCCAGCAGCTCCCTCCGGGACAGCTATGGCTACACCTTC.

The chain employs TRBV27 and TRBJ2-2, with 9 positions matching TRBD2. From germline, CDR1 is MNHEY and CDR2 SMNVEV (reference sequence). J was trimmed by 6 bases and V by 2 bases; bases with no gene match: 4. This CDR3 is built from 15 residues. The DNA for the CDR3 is TGTGCCAGCAGTTTAGCGGGGGGGGTCCCCGGGGAGCTGTTTTTT. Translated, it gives CASSLAGGVPGELFF.

As DNA, the CDR3 is TGCGCCAGCAGCAGACTCCAGGGGGCAAGCACTGAAGCTTTCTTT. Its protein is CASSRLQGASTEAFF. The V gene is TRBV5-1, the J gene TRBJ1-1, with 8 bases matching TRBD1. V was pared by 4 bases and J by 4 bases, with 9 bases of the junction left unmatched. The CDR3 has 15 amino acids. Per germline, CDR1 SGHRS and CDR2 YFSETQ.

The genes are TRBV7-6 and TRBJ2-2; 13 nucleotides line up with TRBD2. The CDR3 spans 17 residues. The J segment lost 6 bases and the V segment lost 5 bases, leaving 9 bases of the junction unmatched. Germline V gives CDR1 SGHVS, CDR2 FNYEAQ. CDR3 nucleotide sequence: TGTGCCAGCAGCCCACGACTAGCGGGGGGTAGGGCCGGGGAGCTGTTTTTT. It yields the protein CASSPRLAGGRAGELFF.

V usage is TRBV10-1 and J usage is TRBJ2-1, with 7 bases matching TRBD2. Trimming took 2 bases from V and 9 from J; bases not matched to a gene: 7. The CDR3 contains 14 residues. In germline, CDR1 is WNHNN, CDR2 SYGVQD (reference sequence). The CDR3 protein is CASSEPGDYGEQFF. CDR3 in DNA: TGCGCCAGCAGTGAGCCTGGGGACTACGGTGAGCAGTTCTTC.

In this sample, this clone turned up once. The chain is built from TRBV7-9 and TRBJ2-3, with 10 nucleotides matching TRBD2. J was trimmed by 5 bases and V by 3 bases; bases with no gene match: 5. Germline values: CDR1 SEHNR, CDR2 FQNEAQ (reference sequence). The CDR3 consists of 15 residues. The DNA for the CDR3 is TGTGCCAGCAGCTTTTTAGCGGGGGGAATAGATACGCAGTATTTT. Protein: CASSFLAGGIDTQYF.

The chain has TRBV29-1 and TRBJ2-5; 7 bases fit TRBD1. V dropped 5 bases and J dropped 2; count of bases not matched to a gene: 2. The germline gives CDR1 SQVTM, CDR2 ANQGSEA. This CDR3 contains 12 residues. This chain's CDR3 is CSVLGQQETQYF. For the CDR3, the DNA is TGCAGCGTTTTGGGACAGCAAGAGACCCAGTACTTC.

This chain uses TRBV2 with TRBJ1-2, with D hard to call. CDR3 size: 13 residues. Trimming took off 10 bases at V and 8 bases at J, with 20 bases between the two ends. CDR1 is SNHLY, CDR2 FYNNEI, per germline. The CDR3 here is CATLDGGSYGYTF. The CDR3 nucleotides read TGTGCCACCCTGGACGGAGGGAGTTACGGCTACACCTTC.

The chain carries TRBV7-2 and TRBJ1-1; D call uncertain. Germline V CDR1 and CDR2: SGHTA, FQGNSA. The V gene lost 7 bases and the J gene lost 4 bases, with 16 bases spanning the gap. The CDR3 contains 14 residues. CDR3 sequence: CASKALTLPTEAFF. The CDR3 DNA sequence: TGTGCCAGCAAGGCCTTGACACTCCCCACTGAAGCTTTCTTT.

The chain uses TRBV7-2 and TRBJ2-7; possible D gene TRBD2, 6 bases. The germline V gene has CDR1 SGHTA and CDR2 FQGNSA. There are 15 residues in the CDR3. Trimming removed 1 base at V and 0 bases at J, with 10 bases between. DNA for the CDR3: TGTGCCAGCAGCTTAGAGGCGGGATTCTCCTACGAGCAGTACTTC. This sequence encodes CASSLEAGFSYEQYF.

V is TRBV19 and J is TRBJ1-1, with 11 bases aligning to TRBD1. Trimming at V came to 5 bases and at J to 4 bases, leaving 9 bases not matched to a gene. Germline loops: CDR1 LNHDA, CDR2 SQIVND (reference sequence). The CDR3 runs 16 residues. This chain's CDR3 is CASSPRDRGAGTEAFF. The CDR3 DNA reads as TGTGCCAGTAGTCCCCGGGACAGGGGGGCGGGCACTGAAGCTTTCTTT. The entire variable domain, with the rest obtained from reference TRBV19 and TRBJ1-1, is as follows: DGGITQSPKYLFRKEGQNVTLSCEQNLNHDAMYWYRQDPGQGLRLIYYSQIVNDFQKGDIAEGYSVSREKKESFPLTVTSAQKNPTAFYLCASSPRDRGAGTEAFFGQGTRLTVV.

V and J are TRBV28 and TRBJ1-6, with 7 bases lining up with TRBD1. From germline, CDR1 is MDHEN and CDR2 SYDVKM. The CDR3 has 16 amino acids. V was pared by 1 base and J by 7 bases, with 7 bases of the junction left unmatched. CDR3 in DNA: TGTGCCAGCAGTTTATTCAGGGGGAGAGGGAATTCACCCCTCCACTTT. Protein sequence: CASSLFRGRGNSPLHF.

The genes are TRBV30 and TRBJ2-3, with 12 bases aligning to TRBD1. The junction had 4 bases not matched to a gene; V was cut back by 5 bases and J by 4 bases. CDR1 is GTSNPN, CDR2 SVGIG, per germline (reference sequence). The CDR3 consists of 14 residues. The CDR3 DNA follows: TGTGCCTGGGGGACAGGGGGCGGGCCAGATACGCAGTATTTT. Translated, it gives CAWGTGGGPDTQYF.

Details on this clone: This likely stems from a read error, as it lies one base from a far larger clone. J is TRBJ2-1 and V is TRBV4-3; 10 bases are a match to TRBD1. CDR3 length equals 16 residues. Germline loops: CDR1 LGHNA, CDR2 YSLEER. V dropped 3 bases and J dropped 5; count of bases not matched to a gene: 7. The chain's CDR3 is CASSQDRGEAHNEQFF. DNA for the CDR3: TGCGCCAGCAGCCAGGACAGGGGGGAGGCCCACAATGAGCAGTTCTTC.

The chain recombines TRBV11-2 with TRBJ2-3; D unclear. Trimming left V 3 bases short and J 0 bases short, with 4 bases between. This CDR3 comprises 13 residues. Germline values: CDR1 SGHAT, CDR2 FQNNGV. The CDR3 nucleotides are TGTGCCAGCAGCTTCCCTAGCACAGATACGCAGTATTTT. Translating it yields CASSFPSTDTQYF.

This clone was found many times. The CDR3 bases are TGCGCCAGCAGCCAAGTCTTGCGGGGGCCATCCTACGAGCAGTACTTC. Amino acid sequence: CASSQVLRGPSYEQYF. This rearrangement joins TRBV4-1 to TRBJ2-7, with D possibly being TRBD2 (7 bases). V dropped 1 base and J dropped 1 base, with 14 bases sitting between them. The CDR3 has 16 amino acids. Germline-derived CDR1 and CDR2 are MGHRA and YSYEKL.

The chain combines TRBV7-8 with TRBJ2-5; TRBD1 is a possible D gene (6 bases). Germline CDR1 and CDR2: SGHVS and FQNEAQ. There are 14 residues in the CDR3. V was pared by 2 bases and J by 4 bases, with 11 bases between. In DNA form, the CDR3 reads TGTGCCAGCAGCTTATCAGGGGTGGTAGAGACCCAGTACTTC. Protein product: CASSLSGVVETQYF.

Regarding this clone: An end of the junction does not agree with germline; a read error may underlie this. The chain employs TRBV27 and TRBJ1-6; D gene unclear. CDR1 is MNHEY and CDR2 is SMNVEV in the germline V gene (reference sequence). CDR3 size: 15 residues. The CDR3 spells CASRFSGYGNSPLHF. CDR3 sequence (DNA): TGTGCCAGCCGTTTCTCAGGTTACGGTAATTCACCCCTCCACTTT.

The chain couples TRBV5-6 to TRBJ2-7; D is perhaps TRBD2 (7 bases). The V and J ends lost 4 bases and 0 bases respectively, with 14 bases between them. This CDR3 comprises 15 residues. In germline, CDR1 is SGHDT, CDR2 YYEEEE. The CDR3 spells CASSGGARPSYEQYF. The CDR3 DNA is TGTGCCAGCAGCGGGGGGGCTCGACCCTCCTACGAGCAGTACTTC.

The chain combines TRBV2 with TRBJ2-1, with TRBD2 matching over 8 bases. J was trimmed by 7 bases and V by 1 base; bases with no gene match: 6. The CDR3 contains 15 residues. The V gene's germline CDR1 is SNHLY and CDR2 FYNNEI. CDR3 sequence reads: CASSEGAGGGNEQFF. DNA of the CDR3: TGTGCCAGCAGTGAAGGGGCGGGGGGTGGAAATGAGCAGTTCTTC.

The CDR3 loop is CASSQVEGATEAFF. CDR3 coding DNA: TGCGCCAGCAGCCAAGTCGAGGGTGCCACTGAAGCTTTCTTT. The J gene is TRBJ1-1, the V gene TRBV4-3; no reliable D call. The CDR3 covers 14 residues. Germline loops: CDR1 LGHNA, CDR2 YSLEER. V was clipped by 1 base and J by 4 bases, with 10 bases between them.

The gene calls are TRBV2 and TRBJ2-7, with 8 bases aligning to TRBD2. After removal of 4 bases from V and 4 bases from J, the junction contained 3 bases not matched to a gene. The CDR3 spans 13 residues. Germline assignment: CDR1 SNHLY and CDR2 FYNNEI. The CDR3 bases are TGTGCCAGCAGTGCGGGAGGGGGGTACGAGCAGTACTTC. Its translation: CASSAGGGYEQYF.

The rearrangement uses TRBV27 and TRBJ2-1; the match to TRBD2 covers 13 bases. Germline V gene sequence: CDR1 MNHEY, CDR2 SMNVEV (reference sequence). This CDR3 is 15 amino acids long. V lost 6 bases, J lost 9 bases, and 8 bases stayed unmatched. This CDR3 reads CASRDRGLAGVEQFF. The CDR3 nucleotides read TGTGCCAGCAGAGACCGTGGACTAGCGGGGGTTGAGCAGTTCTTC.